Listed below are T cell receptor beta chains from one sample, sequenced in a study of CD8+ T cells in alopecia areata. Only in-frame clones appear in the TCRdb table, and some are missing; sequencing was by immunoSEQ multiplex PCR. The sample has over 90,000 clones, 55% seen once. The sample consisted of CD4+ T cells sorted from blood. The origin of the receptors is a human donor in good health. The CDR3 runs from the conserved cysteine through the conserved F or W. D genes are given only for firm matches. Only some rows state a clone size, as once, few, many or a class for expanded clones.

TRBV28,TRBJ1-2,.,few,TGTGCCAGCAGTTTAATGCAGGGCTACACCTTC,CASSLMQGYTF
TRBV15,TRBJ1-4,.,.,TGTGCCACCAGCAGCGAATTGGCGTTCAGTGAAAAACTGTTTTTT,CATSSELAFSEKLFF
TRBV28,TRBJ1-4,TRBD1,few,TGTGCCAGCAGTTTGAACAGGGGGCAAAAACTGTTTTTT,CASSLNRGQKLFF
TRBV29-1,TRBJ1-2,.,.,TGCAGCGTGGGCGATGGCTACACCTTC,CSVGDGYTF
TRBV6-6,TRBJ1-1,.,.,TGTGCCAGCAGCCTAGCGGGGGTTGAACCTGAAGCTTTCTTT,CASSLAGVEPEAFF
TRBV7-6,TRBJ1-5,.,.,TGTGCCAGCAGCACCCGTGGCAATCAGCCCCAGCATTTT,CASSTRGNQPQHF
TRBV7-9,TRBJ1-2,.,.,TGTGCCAGCAGCCCACAGGAGCTCTATGGCTACACCTTC,CASSPQELYGYTF
TRBV28,TRBJ1-3,TRBD1,few,TGTGCCAGCACCGGACAGGTCGTCTCTGGAAACACCATATATTTT,CASTGQVVSGNTIYF
TRBV19,TRBJ1-2,TRBD1,.,TGTGCCAGTAGTCCATGGGACAGGTCGGTCTATGGCTACACCTTC,CASSPWDRSVYGYTF
TRBV4-2,TRBJ2-3,TRBD2,.,TGTGCCAGCAGCCAAGGGACTAGCGGGGACACAGATACGCAGTATTTT,CASSQGTSGDTDTQYF
TRBV2,TRBJ2-5,TRBD2,few,TGTGCCAGCAGTGGGGTTGAGCGGGGGACCCAGTACTTC,CASSGVERGTQYF
TRBV7-2,TRBJ1-6,.,.,TGTGCCAGCAGCTTCTCAGATTCACCCCTCCACTTT,CASSFSDSPLHF
TRBV7-2,TRBJ2-7,.,few,TGTGCCAGCAGCATCTCAGGGGATCGCTACGAGCAGTACTTC,CASSISGDRYEQYF
TRBV6-5,TRBJ2-1,.,.,TGTGCCAGCAGTTACTCGACATCGGTAAGGCTGTTCTTC,CASSYSTSVRLFF
TRBV30,TRBJ1-1,.,.,TGTGCCTGGAGTCTCGGGGTCTCCCCTGAAGCTTTCTTT,CAWSLGVSPEAFF
TRBV5-1,TRBJ2-7,.,.,.,CASSSSGTGYYEQYF
TRBV30,TRBJ1-5,.,few,TGTGCCTGGAGTGCCTTAGCGGGCAATCAGCCCCAGCATTTT,CAWSALAGNQPQHF
TRBV29-1,TRBJ2-1,.,.,TGCAGCGTTCGAAGGGGCGCGAGAATGGGCAATGAGCAGTTCTTC,CSVRRGARMGNEQFF
TRBV5-6,TRBJ2-1,.,.,TGTGCCAGCAGCTTTACAACAGGACCACCAAACTACAATGAGCAGTTCTTC,CASSFTTGPPNYNEQFF
TRBV9,TRBJ2-2,.,.,TGTGCCAGCAGCGTAGATGTTACCGGGGAGCTGTTTTTT,CASSVDVTGELFF
TRBV27,TRBJ1-5,.,few,TGTGCCAGCAGTAGAACACTCAATCAGCCCCAGCATTTT,CASSRTLNQPQHF
TRBV29-1,TRBJ1-2,.,few,TGCAGCGTTGCCGGGTGGGGCTATGGCTACACCTTC,CSVAGWGYGYTF
TRBV5-1,TRBJ2-3,.,.,TGCGCCAGCAGCTTGGCCAGAAAAGGCACGCAGTATTTT,CASSLARKGTQYF
TRBV7-2,TRBJ1-6,TRBD1,few,TGTGCCAGCAGCTCTTCCGGGACAGGGGCTAGCTCCTATAATTCACCCCTCCACTTT,CASSSSGTGASSYNSPLHF
TRBV4-1,TRBJ1-1,.,.,TGCGCCAGCAGCCAAGTCGAACCCATGAACACTGAAGCTTTCTTT,CASSQVEPMNTEAFF
TRBV11-2,TRBJ1-2,.,.,TGTGCCAGCAGCTTAGATCGCGGGGTACCCTATGGCTACACCTTC,CASSLDRGVPYGYTF
TRBV19,TRBJ2-7,.,.,TGTGCCAGCAGCCCGACCGCCGGGAACTACGAGCAGTACTTC,CASSPTAGNYEQYF
TRBV7-9,TRBJ1-2,.,.,TGTGCCAGCAGCTTAGATCGGAATGGCTACACCTTC,CASSLDRNGYTF
TRBV30,TRBJ1-6,.,.,TGTGCCTGGAGTGTACTGGTGGGCGGGAATTCACCCCTCCACTTT,CAWSVLVGGNSPLHF
TRBV30,TRBJ1-6,.,.,TGTGCCTGGAGTGATGGACAAGGGTTTTCACCCCTCCACTTT,CAWSDGQGFSPLHF
TRBV19,TRBJ1-5,.,.,TGTGCCAGTAGTATAGGACTACCGAATCAGCCCCAGCATTTT,CASSIGLPNQPQHF
TRBV30,TRBJ1-2,.,.,TGTGCCTGGAGTGCCGGTGACGGTTACTATGGCTACACCTTC,CAWSAGDGYYGYTF
TRBV5-1,TRBJ2-2,TRBD2,few,TGCGCCAGCAGCCCAAGACTAGCGGGGAACACCGGGGAGCTGTTTTTT,CASSPRLAGNTGELFF
TRBV29-1,TRBJ2-5,.,.,TGCAGCTCTTCCGGGCCGATCGAGACCCAGTACTTC,CSSSGPIETQYF
TRBV25-1,TRBJ1-2,.,.,TGTGCCAGCAGTGACCTGGGTCTCGGGGGGGCAAACTATGGCTACACCTTC,CASSDLGLGGANYGYTF
TRBV7-2,TRBJ1-1,.,few,TGTGCCAGCAGCTTAGTAGAGGGGCGCACCACTGAAGCTTTCTTT,CASSLVEGRTTEAFF
TRBV29-1,TRBJ2-3,.,.,TGCAGCGTGGCCCAGCGGTACACAGATACGCAGTATTTT,CSVAQRYTDTQYF
TRBV5-6,TRBJ2-1,.,.,TGTGCCAGCAGCTTGTTCTCCAATTACAATGAGCAGTTCTTC,CASSLFSNYNEQFF
TRBV10-2,TRBJ2-7,TRBD1,few,TGCGCCAGCAGATCGGGACAGAACTACGAGCAGTACTTC,CASRSGQNYEQYF
TRBV30,TRBJ2-5,.,few,TGTGCCTGGAGCTTGGACAACCAAGAGACCCAGTACTTC,CAWSLDNQETQYF
TRBV25-1,TRBJ1-6,.,.,TGTGCCAGCAGTGAAGTGCGGTCACCCCTCCACTTT,CASSEVRSPLHF
TRBV7-8,TRBJ1-5,TRBD1,.,TGTGCCAGCAGCCGCAGGGGGCGAGGGGCTAGCAATCAGCCCCAGCATTTT,CASSRRGRGASNQPQHF
TRBV14,TRBJ2-3,.,few,TGTGCCAGCAGCCAAGGGAGGGGGTCGGATACGCAGTATTTT,CASSQGRGSDTQYF
TRBV29-1,TRBJ1-1,TRBD1,.,TGCAGCGCTTCGGGACAGGGGGCCCCGAACACTGAAGCTTTCTTT,CSASGQGAPNTEAFF
TRBV5-1,TRBJ2-1,TRBD2,.,TGCGCCAGCAGCTTGTCCGCGGGGGGTTACAATGAGCAGTTCTTC,CASSLSAGGYNEQFF
TRBV2,TRBJ2-5,TRBD1,.,TGTGCCAGCAGTCAGACAGGGGGCCAAGAGACCCAGTACTTC,CASSQTGGQETQYF